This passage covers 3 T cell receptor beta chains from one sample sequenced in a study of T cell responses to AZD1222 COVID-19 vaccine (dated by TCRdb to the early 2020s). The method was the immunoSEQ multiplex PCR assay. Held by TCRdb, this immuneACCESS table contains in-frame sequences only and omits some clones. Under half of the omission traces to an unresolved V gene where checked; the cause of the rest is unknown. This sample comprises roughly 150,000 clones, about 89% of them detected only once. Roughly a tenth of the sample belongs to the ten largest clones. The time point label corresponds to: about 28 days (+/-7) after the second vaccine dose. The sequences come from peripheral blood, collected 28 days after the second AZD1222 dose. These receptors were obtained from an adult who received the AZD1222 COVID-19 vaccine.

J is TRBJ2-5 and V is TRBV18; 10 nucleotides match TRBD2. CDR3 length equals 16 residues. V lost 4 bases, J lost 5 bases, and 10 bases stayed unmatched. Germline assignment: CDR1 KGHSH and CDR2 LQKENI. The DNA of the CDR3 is TGTGCCAGCTCACAATCAGCGGGAGGGCCAGGGGAGACCCAGTACTTC. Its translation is CASSQSAGGPGETQYF.

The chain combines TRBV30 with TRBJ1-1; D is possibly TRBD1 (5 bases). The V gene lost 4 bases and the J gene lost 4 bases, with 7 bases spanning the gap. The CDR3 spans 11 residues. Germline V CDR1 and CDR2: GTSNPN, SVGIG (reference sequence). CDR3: CAWTGRTEAFF. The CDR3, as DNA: TGTGCCTGGACGGGGCGCACTGAAGCTTTCTTT.

Written as DNA, the CDR3 is TGTGCCAGCAGCTTAGTTACTGGCGAGCAGTACTTC. Residues: CASSLVTGEQYF. The chain links TRBV7-9 to TRBJ2-7; D remains unclear. The V end was cut by 1 base, the J end by 6 bases, with 7 bases between. This CDR3 comprises 12 residues. Per the germline V gene, CDR1 is SEHNR and CDR2 is FQNEAQ (reference sequence).